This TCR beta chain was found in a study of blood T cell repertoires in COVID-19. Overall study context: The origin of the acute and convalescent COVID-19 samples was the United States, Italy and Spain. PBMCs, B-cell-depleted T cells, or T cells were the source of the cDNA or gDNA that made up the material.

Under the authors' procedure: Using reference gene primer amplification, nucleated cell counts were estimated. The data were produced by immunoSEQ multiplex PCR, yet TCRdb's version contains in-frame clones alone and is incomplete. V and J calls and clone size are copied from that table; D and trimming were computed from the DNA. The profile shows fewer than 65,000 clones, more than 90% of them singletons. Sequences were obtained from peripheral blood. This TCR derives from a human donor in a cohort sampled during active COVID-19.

The CDR3 nucleotides read TGTGCCAGCAGCCAGGGACAGGTCTACGAGCAGTACTTC. Amino acids: CASSQGQVYEQYF. This rearrangement joins TRBV12-3 or TRBV12-4 to TRBJ2-7; 8 bases align to TRBD1. Losses at the gene ends were 6 bases for V and 3 bases for J; bases not matched to a gene: 4. The CDR3 covers 13 residues.